These T cell receptor beta chains were read from a single sample in a study of shared clonotypes between healthy human individuals. Method: immunoSEQ multiplex PCR; TCRdb's copy keeps in-frame clones and lacks some. The table lists 650,000 to 700,000 clones, about 90% of them singletons, with around a third in the top ten. The sample was memory CD8+ T cells from PBMCs. These receptors came from a young man in good health. Some clones in this sample may be carry-over from other donors' samples. Both conserved end residues are part of each CDR3. A D gene is named only where the DNA matches it firmly. Rows give clone size only sometimes, using once, few, many, or a class for an expanded clone.

TRBD1,TRBJ2-1,once,TRBV5-1,CASSSAGQGVRWQSNEQFF,TGCGCCAGCAGCTCCGCTGGACAGGGAGTTCGTTGGCAATCCAATGAGCAGTTCTTC
NA,TRBJ2-1,NA,TRBV7-3,CASSLGSGARVNEQFF,TGTGCCAGCAGCTTGGGTTCGGGGGCGCGGGTCAATGAGCAGTTCTTC
TRBD2,TRBJ2-7,NA,TRBV11-2,CASSLSRTSGIMDEQYF,TGTGCCAGCAGCTTATCCCGGACTAGCGGGATTATGGACGAGCAGTACTTC
NA,TRBJ1-1,NA,TRBV19,CASSRNQGILDTEAFF,TGTGCCAGTAGTAGGAACCAGGGGATTTTGGACACTGAAGCTTTCTTT
NA,TRBJ1-2,once,TRBV2,CASSEGGAGYGYTF,TGTGCCAGCAGTGAAGGCGGGGCAGGCTATGGCTACACCTTC
TRBD2,TRBJ2-1,NA,TRBV4-1,CASSQNLAGRGHNEQFF,TGCGCCAGCAGCCAAAACCTGGCTGGGAGGGGCCACAATGAGCAGTTCTTC
TRBD1,TRBJ1-4,NA,TRBV30,CALWNPGQGSELFF,TGTGCCCTCTGGAATCCGGGACAGGGGTCTGAACTGTTTTTT
NA,TRBJ1-2,once,TRBV9,CASSVQQGLNGYTF,TGTGCCAGCAGCGTTCAACAGGGTTTGAATGGCTACACCTTC
TRBD1,TRBJ2-2,once,TRBV28,CATGQVDRTGELFF,TGTGCCACGGGACAGGTCGATCGCACCGGGGAGCTGTTTTTT
NA,TRBJ1-1,NA,TRBV7-9,CASSLGGGTEAFF,TGTGCCAGCAGCTTGGGGGGAGGCACTGAAGCTTTCTTT
NA,TRBJ2-7,NA,TRBV28,CASSLGLEGRPYEQYF,TGTGCCAGCAGTTTAGGCCTGGAGGGTCGGCCCTACGAGCAGTACTTC
NA,TRBJ1-2,NA,TRBV27,CATLGGYGYTF,TGTGCCACCCTGGGGGGCTATGGCTACACCTTC
NA,TRBJ1-2,NA,TRBV5-6,CASSLEGYGWINYGYTF,TGTGCCAGCAGCTTGGAGGGTTACGGGTGGATAAACTATGGCTACACCTTC
NA,TRBJ2-3,NA,TRBV29-1,CSVEGLDYMLTDTQYF,TGCAGCGTTGAGGGCCTCGATTATATGCTCACAGATACGCAGTATTTT
TRBD2,TRBJ2-2,few,TRBV7-8,CASRLGLAGGDTGELFF,TGTGCCAGCAGATTGGGACTAGCGGGAGGGGACACCGGGGAGCTGTTTTTT
NA,TRBJ1-1,NA,TRBV5-6,CASSLGPLEAFF,TGTGCCAGCAGCTTGGGGCCCCTTGAAGCTTTCTTT
NA,TRBJ1-5,once,TRBV7-6,CASSLAATPNQPQHF,TGTGCCAGCAGCTTAGCGGCCACCCCCAATCAGCCCCAGCATTTT
NA,TRBJ2-7,NA,TRBV6-5,CASSYMRGSYEQYF,TGTGCCAGCAGTTACATGCGGGGCTCCTACGAGCAGTACTTC
NA,TRBJ2-3,few,TRBV5-5,CASRINTGTVLTDTQYF,TGTGCCAGCAGGATCAATACAGGGACCGTCTTGACAGATACGCAGTATTTT
NA,TRBJ2-7,NA,TRBV28,CASRATSQGHEQYF,TGTGCCAGCAGGGCTACTAGTCAAGGGCACGAGCAGTACTTC
NA,TRBJ1-6,NA,TRBV5-1,CASSLGNSPLHF,TGCGCCAGCAGCCTTGGGAATTCACCCCTCCACTTT
NA,TRBJ1-2,NA,TRBV5-5,CASSLGAWGDYGYTF,TGTGCCAGCAGCCTGGGAGCTTGGGGGGACTATGGCTACACCTTC
NA,TRBJ1-1,NA,TRBV27,CASSNPWGALTEAFF,TGTGCCAGCAGTAACCCCTGGGGGGCCCTCACTGAAGCTTTCTTT
TRBD2,TRBJ2-7,NA,TRBV27,CASSLGGSYEQYF,TGTGCCAGCAGTTTGGGGGGGTCCTACGAGCAGTACTTC
TRBD2,TRBJ2-7,once,TRBV28,CASSSATSGATYEQYF,TGTGCCAGCAGTTCGGCCACTAGCGGGGCCACCTACGAGCAGTACTTC
NA,TRBJ2-1,NA,TRBV25-1,CASGAGLSYNEQFF,TGTGCCAGTGGGGCCGGGCTTTCCTACAATGAGCAGTTCTTC
TRBD1,TRBJ1-1,NA,TRBV27,CASSLRQGHTEAFF,TGTGCCAGCAGTTTACGACAGGGGCACACTGAAGCTTTCTTT
TRBD1,TRBJ1-5,NA,TRBV4-1,CASSQAGQASNQPQHF,TGCGCCAGCAGCCAAGCGGGACAGGCTAGCAATCAGCCCCAGCATTTT
TRBD1,TRBJ2-7,NA,TRBV6-1,CASRNRGSVPYEQYF,TGTGCCAGCAGAAACAGGGGCAGTGTGCCCTACGAGCAGTACTTC
NA,TRBJ2-7,NA,TRBV5-6,CASSLSWTPSYEQYF,TGTGCCAGCAGCTTGAGCTGGACGCCCTCCTACGAGCAGTACTTC
TRBD1,TRBJ1-2,NA,TRBV7-9,CASRPGQGVNYGYTF,TGTGCCAGCAGGCCAGGCCAGGGGGTGAACTATGGCTACACCTTC
TRBD2,TRBJ2-2,NA,TRBV18,CASSPPRLAGEPGELFF,TGTGCCAGCTCACCCCCGCGACTAGCGGGAGAGCCCGGGGAGCTGTTTTTT
TRBD1,TRBJ2-7,NA,TRBV9,CASSLSAGTGAVYEQYF,TGTGCCAGCAGCTTAAGTGCCGGGACAGGGGCGGTGTACGAGCAGTACTTC
NA,TRBJ2-2,NA,TRBV7-9,CASSFATNTGELFF,TGTGCCAGCAGCTTTGCGACGAACACCGGGGAGCTGTTTTTT
NA,TRBJ2-3,NA,TRBV7-8,CASSLDSLLTTYTDTQYF,TGTGCCAGCAGCTTAGATTCCCTGCTGACTACCTACACAGATACGCAGTATTTT
NA,TRBJ2-7,NA,TRBV7-2,CASSLDVAVSSYEQYF,TGTGCCAGCAGCTTAGACGTCGCAGTTAGCTCCTACGAGCAGTACTTC
TRBD1,TRBJ2-7,once,TRBV18,CASSQDRGSYEQYF,TGTGCCAGCTCACAGGACAGGGGATCCTACGAGCAGTACTTC
NA,TRBJ2-5,NA,TRBV7-6,CASSLAQLIGGETQYF,TGTGCCAGCAGCTTGGCACAGCTCATTGGGGGGGAGACCCAGTACTTC
NA,TRBJ2-5,NA,TRBV7-9,CASSFAQRQLTGETQYF,TGTGCCAGCAGCTTTGCCCAGCGGCAACTCACAGGGGAGACCCAGTACTTC
NA,TRBJ2-1,NA,TRBV10-3,CAISEIGGGNEQFF,TGTGCCATCAGTGAGATTGGTGGAGGGAATGAGCAGTTCTTC
NA,TRBJ2-7,NA,TRBV27,CASSPGGGAGYEQYF,TGTGCCAGCAGTCCTGGGGGGGGCGCGGGGTACGAGCAGTACTTC